These 13 T cell receptor beta chains share one sample of origin, sequenced in a study of cytomegalovirus exposure and HLA in healthy donors. PCR used 60 Vbeta primers and 13 Jbeta primers. TCRdb's copy holds only in-frame clones and misses some; the assay was immunoSEQ multiplex PCR. The table shows around 130,000 clones, with approximately 75% occurring only once. Sequenced input: PBMCs. These TCRs come from a man aged 40-55 years in good health and CMV-seronegative.

The chain couples TRBV5-4 to TRBJ1-1, with TRBD1 matching 9 bases. After removal of 4 bases from V and 1 base from J, the junction contained 2 bases not matched to a gene. The CDR3 is 14 residues long. CDR1 and CDR2 from the germline V gene are SGHNT and YYREEE (reference sequence). CDR3 amino acids: CASSTGQGNTEAFF. The DNA of the CDR3 is TGTGCCAGCAGCACGGGACAGGGGAACACTGAAGCTTTCTTT. The full variable domain, its missing parts supplied by reference TRBV5-4 and TRBJ1-1, is ETGVTQSPTHLIKTRGQQVTLRCSSQSGHNTVSWYQQALGQGPQFIFQYYREEENGRGNFPPRFSGLQFPNYSSELNVNALELDDSALYLCASSTGQGNTEAFFGQGTRLTVV.

The CDR3 loop reads CASSQVGLADYNEQFF. Here the CDR3 DNA reads TGTGCCAGCAGCCAAGTTGGACTAGCGGATTACAATGAGCAGTTCTTC. The chain combines TRBV14 with TRBJ2-1; 10 nucleotides match TRBD2. The CDR3 is made up of 16 amino acids. The germline gives CDR1 SGHDN, CDR2 FVKESK. The J segment lost 4 bases and the V segment lost 1 base, leaving 4 bases of the junction unmatched.

In this sample, this clone turned up once. This chain joins TRBV6-1 and TRBJ1-2, with 10 nucleotides matching TRBD1. Losses at the gene ends were 7 bases for V and 6 bases for J; bases not matched to a gene: 5. The CDR3 spans 13 residues. Looked up from germline, CDR1 is MNHNS and CDR2 is SASEGT. In DNA, the CDR3 is TGTGCCAGCATAGGGACAGGGGAAAATGGCTACACCTTC. This sequence encodes CASIGTGENGYTF.

The chain couples TRBV5-1 to TRBJ1-2; 7 nucleotides agree with TRBD1. The V and J ends lost 4 bases and 5 bases, in that order; junction bases with no gene match: 8. The CDR3 is 14 amino acids. Germline CDR1 SGHRS, CDR2 YFSETQ. For the CDR3, the DNA is TGCGCCAGCAGCACCTCAGGGGGAGGATATGGCTACACCTTC. Protein sequence: CASSTSGGGYGYTF.

This chain links TRBV2 with TRBJ1-5; D gene ambiguous. Trimming removed 4 bases at V and 6 bases at J, with 13 bases between. This CDR3 is built from 14 residues. In germline, CDR1 is SNHLY, CDR2 FYNNEI. DNA of the CDR3: TGTGCCAGCAGTGGGTCCAACAGACGTCAGCCCCAGCATTTT. Protein: CASSGSNRRQPQHF.

V usage is TRBV7-6 and J usage is TRBJ2-5; tentatively, D is TRBD1 (6 bases). Per germline, CDR1 SGHVS and CDR2 FNYEAQ. The CDR3 is 16 amino acids. Trimming removed 1 base at V and 3 bases at J, with 15 bases between. This CDR3 is CASSLGGVQGKETQYF. CDR3 nucleotides: TGTGCCAGCAGCTTAGGAGGAGTACAGGGAAAAGAGACCCAGTACTTC.

The rearrangement uses TRBV9 and TRBJ1-1; D might be TRBD1 (5 bases). There are 18 residues in the CDR3. Germline lookup yields CDR1 SGDLS and CDR2 YYNGEE. Trimming cost V 6 bases and J 5 bases, with 29 bases left between them. CDR3 region: CASNSVGSPGTAGTEAFF. For the CDR3, the DNA is TGTGCCAGCAACAGCGTAGGGTCCCCAGGGACCGCGGGGACTGAAGCTTTCTTT.

This clone was counted a single time. CDR3 DNA: TGTGCCAGCTCACCAAGGGAGCCACTCGTGGGGGGCTACACCTTC. Protein sequence: CASSPREPLVGGYTF. The chain combines TRBV18 with TRBJ1-2; D call uncertain. Germline CDR1 and CDR2: KGHSH and LQKENI. CDR3 length equals 15 residues. V lost 2 bases to trimming and J lost 8 bases, with 18 bases between them.

CDR3 sequence: CASSVDPTSGIKPEQYF. CDR3 in DNA: TGTGCCAGCAGCGTAGACCCCACTAGCGGGATTAAGCCAGAGCAGTACTTC. J is TRBJ2-5 and V is TRBV9, with 10 bases that match TRBD2. Germline CDR1 SGDLS, CDR2 YYNGEE. Unmatched junction bases numbered 16, after V lost 0 bases and J lost 11 bases. The CDR3 consists of 17 residues.

The gene calls are TRBV7-2 and TRBJ1-6; no clear D. The germline V and J ends were trimmed by 0 bases and 16 bases, with 16 bases remaining between them. This CDR3 is built from 14 residues. Per germline, CDR1 SGHTA and CDR2 FQGNSA. Here the CDR3 reads CASSLAGGGLGLHF. Written as DNA, the CDR3 is TGTGCCAGCAGCTTAGCTGGCGGAGGATTAGGTCTCCACTTT. Using reference TRBV7-2 and TRBJ1-6 for the parts outside the CDR3, the full variable domain is GAGVSQSPSNKVTEKGKDVELRCDPISGHTALYWYRQSLGQGLEFLIYFQGNSAPDKSGLPSDRFSAERTGGSVSTLTIQRTQQEDSAVYLCASSLAGGGLGLHFGNGTRLTVT.

The chain links TRBV27 to TRBJ2-7, with TRBD2 identical over 7 bases. Germline V CDR1 and CDR2: MNHEY, SMNVEV (reference sequence). The CDR3 consists of 12 residues. V was clipped by 4 bases and J by 6 bases; unmatched bases: 3. The CDR3: CASSSGGSEQYF. For the CDR3, the DNA is TGTGCCAGCAGTTCCGGGGGGAGCGAGCAGTACTTC.

This clone has just a few counts. This chain links TRBV7-2 with TRBJ1-5, with D uncertain. Trimming removed 3 bases at V and 0 bases at J, with 9 bases between. Germline assignment: CDR1 SGHTA and CDR2 FQGNSA. The CDR3 contains 15 residues. CDR3 loop: CASSFTGDSNQPQHF. CDR3 coding DNA: TGTGCCAGCAGCTTCACCGGGGATAGCAATCAGCCCCAGCATTTT. The entire variable domain, with the rest obtained from reference TRBV7-2 and TRBJ1-5, is as follows: GAGVSQSPSNKVTEKGKDVELRCDPISGHTALYWYRQSLGQGLEFLIYFQGNSAPDKSGLPSDRFSAERTGGSVSTLTIQRTQQEDSAVYLCASSFTGDSNQPQHFGDGTRLSIL.

The V gene is TRBV10-2, the J gene TRBJ1-1; 8 positions agree with TRBD1. Germline-derived CDR1 and CDR2 are WSHSY and SAAADI. V gave up 8 bases and J gave up 1 base; unmatched junction bases: 3. The CDR3 is 13 residues long. The CDR3 protein is CASADRENTEAFF. CDR3 bases: TGCGCCAGCGCGGACAGGGAGAACACTGAAGCTTTCTTT.